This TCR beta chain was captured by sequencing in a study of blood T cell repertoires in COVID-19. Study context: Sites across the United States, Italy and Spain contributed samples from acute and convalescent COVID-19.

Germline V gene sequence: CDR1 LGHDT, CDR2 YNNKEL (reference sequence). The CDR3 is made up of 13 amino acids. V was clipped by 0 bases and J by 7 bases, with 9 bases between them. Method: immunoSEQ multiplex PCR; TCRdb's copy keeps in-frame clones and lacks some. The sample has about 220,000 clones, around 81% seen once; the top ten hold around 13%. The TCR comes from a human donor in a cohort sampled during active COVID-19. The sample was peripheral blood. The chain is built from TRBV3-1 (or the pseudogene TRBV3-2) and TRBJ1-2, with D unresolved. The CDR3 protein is CASSQDRVSGYTF. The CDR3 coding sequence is TGTGCCAGCAGCCAAGATCGGGTCTCTGGCTACACCTTC.